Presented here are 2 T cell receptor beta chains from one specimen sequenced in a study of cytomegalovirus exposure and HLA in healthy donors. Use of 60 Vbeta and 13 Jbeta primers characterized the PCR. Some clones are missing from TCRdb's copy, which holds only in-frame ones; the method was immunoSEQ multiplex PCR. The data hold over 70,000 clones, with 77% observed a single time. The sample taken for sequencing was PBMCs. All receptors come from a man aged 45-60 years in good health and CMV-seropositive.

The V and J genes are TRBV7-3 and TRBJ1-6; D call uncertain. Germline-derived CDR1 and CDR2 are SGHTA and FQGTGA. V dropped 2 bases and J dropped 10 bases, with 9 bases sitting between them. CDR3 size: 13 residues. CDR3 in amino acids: CASSLSYESPLHF. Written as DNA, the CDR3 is TGTGCCAGCAGCTTATCTTATGAGTCACCCCTCCACTTT.

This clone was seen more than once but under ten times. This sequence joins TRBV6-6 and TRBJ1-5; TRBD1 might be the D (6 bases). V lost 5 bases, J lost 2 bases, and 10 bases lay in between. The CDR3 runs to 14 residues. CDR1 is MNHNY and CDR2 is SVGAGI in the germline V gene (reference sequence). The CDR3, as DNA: TGTGCCAGCAGTAACGGACAGCGCAATCAGCCCCAGCATTTT. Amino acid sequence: CASSNGQRNQPQHF.